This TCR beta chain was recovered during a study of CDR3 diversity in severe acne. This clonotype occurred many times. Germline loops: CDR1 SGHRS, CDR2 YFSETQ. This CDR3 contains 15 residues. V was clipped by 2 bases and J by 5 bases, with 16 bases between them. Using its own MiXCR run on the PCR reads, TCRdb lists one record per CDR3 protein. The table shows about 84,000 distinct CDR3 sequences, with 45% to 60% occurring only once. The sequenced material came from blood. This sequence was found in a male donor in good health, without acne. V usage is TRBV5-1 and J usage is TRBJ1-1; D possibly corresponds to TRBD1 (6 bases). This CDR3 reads CASSFQGSGFTEAFF. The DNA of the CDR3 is TGCGCCAGCAGCTTCCAGGGGTCGGGGTTTACTGAAGCTTTCTTT. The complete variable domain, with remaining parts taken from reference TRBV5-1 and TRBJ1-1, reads KAGVTQTPRYLIKTRGQQVTLSCSPISGHRSVSWYQQTPGQGLQFLFEYFSETQRNKGNFPGRFSGRQFSNSRSEMNVSTLELGDSALYLCASSFQGSGFTEAFFGQGTRLTVV.